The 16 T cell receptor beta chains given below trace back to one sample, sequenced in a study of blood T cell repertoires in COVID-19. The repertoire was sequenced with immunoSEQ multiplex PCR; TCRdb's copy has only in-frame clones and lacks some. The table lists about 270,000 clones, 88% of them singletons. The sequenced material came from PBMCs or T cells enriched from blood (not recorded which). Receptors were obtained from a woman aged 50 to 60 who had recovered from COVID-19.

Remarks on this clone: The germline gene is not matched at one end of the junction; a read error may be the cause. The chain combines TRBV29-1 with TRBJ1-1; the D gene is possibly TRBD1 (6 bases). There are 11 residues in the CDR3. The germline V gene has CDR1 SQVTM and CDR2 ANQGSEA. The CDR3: CSVQGNAEAFF. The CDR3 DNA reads TGCAGCGTTCAGGGGAACGCTGAAGCTTTCTTT.

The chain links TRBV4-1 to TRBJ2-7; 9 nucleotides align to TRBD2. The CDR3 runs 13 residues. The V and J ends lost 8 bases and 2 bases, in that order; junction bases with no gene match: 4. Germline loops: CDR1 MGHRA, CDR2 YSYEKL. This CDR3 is CASASGDTYEQYF. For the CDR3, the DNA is TGCGCCAGCGCTAGCGGGGATACCTACGAGCAGTACTTC.

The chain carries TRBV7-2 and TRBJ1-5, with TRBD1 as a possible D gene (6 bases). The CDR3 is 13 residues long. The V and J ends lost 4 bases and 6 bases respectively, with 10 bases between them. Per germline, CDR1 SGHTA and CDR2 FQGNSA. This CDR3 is CASSWDTGQPQHF. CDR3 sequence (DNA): TGTGCCAGCAGCTGGGACACCGGTCAGCCCCAGCATTTT.

The DNA for the CDR3 is TGTGCCAGCAGCCCTGGGACAGTTTATAATTCACCCCTCCACTTT. Amino acid sequence: CASSPGTVYNSPLHF. The chain uses TRBV7-2 and TRBJ1-6; 7 bases align to TRBD1. This CDR3 is built from 15 residues. Germline CDR1 and CDR2: SGHTA and FQGNSA. Trimming took 5 bases from V and 4 from J; bases not matched to a gene: 5.

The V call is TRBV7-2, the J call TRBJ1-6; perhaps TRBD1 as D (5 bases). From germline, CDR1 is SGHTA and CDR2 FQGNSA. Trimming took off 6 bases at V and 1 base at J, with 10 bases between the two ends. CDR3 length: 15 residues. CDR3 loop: CASRPGYSYNSPLHF. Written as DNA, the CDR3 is TGTGCCAGCAGGCCAGGGTATTCCTATAATTCACCCCTCCACTTT.

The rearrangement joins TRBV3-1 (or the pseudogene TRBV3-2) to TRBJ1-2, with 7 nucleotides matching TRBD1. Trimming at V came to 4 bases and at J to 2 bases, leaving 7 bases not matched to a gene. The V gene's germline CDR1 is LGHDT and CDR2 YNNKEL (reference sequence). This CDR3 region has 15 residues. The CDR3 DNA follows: TGTGCCAGCAGCCGCACGGGACAGTCAAACTATGGCTACACCTTC. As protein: CASSRTGQSNYGYTF.

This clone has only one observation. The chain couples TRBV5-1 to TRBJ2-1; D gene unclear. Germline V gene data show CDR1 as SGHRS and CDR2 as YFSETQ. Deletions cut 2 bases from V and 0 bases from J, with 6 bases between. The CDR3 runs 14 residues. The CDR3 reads CASSLEHSYNEQFF. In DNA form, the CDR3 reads TGCGCCAGCAGCTTAGAGCACTCCTACAATGAGCAGTTCTTC.

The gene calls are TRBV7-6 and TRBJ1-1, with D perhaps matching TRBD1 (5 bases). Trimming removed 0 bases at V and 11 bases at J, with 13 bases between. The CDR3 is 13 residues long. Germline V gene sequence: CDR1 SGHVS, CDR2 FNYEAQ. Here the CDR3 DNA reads TGTGCCAGCAGCTTAGCGCAGGGTCAGGACGCTTTCTTT. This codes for CASSLAQGQDAFF.

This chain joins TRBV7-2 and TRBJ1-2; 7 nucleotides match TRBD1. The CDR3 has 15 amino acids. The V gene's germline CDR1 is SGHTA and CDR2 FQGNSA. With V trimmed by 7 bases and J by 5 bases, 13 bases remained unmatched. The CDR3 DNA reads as TGTGCCAGCACCTATACAGGGGTATTTAGGTATGGCTACACCTTC. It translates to CASTYTGVFRYGYTF.

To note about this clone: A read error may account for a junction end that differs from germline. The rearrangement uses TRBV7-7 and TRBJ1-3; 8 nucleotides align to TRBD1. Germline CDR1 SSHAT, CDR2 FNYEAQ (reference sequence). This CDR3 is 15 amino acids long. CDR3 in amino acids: CASSFNLNQGATIYF. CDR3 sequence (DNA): TGTGCTAGCAGCTTCAACCTGAACCAGGGGGCAACCATATATTTT.

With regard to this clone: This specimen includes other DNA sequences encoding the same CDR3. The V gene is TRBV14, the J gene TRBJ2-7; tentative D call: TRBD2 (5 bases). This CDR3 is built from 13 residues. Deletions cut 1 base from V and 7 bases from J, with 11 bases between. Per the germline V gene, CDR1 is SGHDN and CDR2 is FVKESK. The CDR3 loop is CASSQVRAYEQYF. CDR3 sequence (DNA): TGTGCCAGCAGCCAAGTGAGGGCGTATGAGCAGTACTTC.

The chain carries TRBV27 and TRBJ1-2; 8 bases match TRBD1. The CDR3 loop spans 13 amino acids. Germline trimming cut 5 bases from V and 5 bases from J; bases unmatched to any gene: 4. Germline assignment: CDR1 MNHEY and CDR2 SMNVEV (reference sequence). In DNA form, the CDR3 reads TGTGCCAGCAGTCGCGACAGGGGTTATGGCTACACCTTC. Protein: CASSRDRGYGYTF.

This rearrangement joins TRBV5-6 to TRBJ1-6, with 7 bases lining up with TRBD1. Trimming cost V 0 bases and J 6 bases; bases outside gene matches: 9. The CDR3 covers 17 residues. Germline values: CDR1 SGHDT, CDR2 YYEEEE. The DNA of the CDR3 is TGTGCCAGCAGCTTGGGGTCGAAGGGGGCAAGTAATTCACCCCTCCACTTT. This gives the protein CASSLGSKGASNSPLHF.

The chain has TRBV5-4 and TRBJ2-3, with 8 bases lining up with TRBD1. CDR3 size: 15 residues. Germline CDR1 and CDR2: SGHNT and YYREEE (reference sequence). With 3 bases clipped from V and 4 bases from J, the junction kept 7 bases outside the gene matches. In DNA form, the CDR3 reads TGTGCCAGCAGCTCCGCCACAGGGGGGTCAGATACGCAGTATTTT. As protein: CASSSATGGSDTQYF.

CDR3: CASSLNEGLGGAFF. In DNA form, the CDR3 reads TGTGCCAGCAGCTTAAACGAGGGGCTGGGAGGAGCTTTCTTT. The chain recombines TRBV11-2 with TRBJ1-1, with D tentatively TRBD1 (5 bases). The germline V gene has CDR1 SGHAT and CDR2 FQNNGV. V dropped 2 bases and J dropped 10 bases, with 17 bases sitting between them. The CDR3 totals 14 residues.

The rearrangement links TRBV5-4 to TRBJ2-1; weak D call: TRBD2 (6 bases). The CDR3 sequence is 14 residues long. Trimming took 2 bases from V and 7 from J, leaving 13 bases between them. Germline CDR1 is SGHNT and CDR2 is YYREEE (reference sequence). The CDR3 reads CASSFGGAVNEQFF. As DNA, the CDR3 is TGTGCCAGCAGCTTTGGAGGGGCGGTAAATGAGCAGTTCTTC.